These T cell receptor beta chains were read from a single sample in a study of cytomegalovirus exposure and HLA in healthy donors. Some clones are missing from TCRdb's copy, which holds only in-frame ones; the method was immunoSEQ multiplex PCR. Here the sample spans about 120,000 clones, around four fifths being singletons. What was sequenced was PBMCs. Every receptor here comes from a man aged 35 to 55 in good health and CMV-seronegative. Both conserved end residues are part of each CDR3. D genes are given only for firm matches. Some rows have no size entry. The others give once, few or many, or a class for an expanded clone.

v_gene	d_gene	j_gene	abundance	CDR3nt	CDR3aa
TRBV5-1	TRBD2	TRBJ2-7	.	TGCGCCAGCAGCGCTGGACTAGCGGGAGGGTCCTACGAGCAGTACTTC	CASSAGLAGGSYEQYF
TRBV30	TRBD2	TRBJ2-7	.	TGTGCCGTAGAACTAGGTCCGGGACTAGCGAAAATTTACTCCTACGAGCAGTACTTC	CAVELGPGLAKIYSYEQYF
TRBV5-6	TRBD1	TRBJ1-2	.	TGTGCCAGCGGGGACAGGGGGATCTATGGCTACACCTTC	CASGDRGIYGYTF
TRBV7-9	.	TRBJ2-3	once	TGTGCCAGCAGCCGGGGGGCGGGAGTTGGCACAGATACGCAGTATTTT	CASSRGAGVGTDTQYF
TRBV7-3	.	TRBJ1-1	.	TGTGCCAGCAGCCGACAGGTTAACACTGAAGCTTTCTTT	CASSRQVNTEAFF
TRBV30	TRBD1	TRBJ2-7	.	TGTGCCTGGAGTGAGAACAGGGGCTACGAGCAGTACTTC	CAWSENRGYEQYF
TRBV20-1	.	TRBJ1-1	.	TGCAGTGCTAGAGCCGACACTGAAGCTTTCTTT	CSARADTEAFF
TRBV7-2	TRBD1	TRBJ1-5	.	TGTGCCAGCAGCTTAGCAGGACAGGGGACGCCCCAGCATTTT	CASSLAGQGTPQHF
TRBV6-6	TRBD1	TRBJ1-5	.	TGTGCCAGCAGGACAGGGAAGGATCAGCCCCAGCATTTT	CASRTGKDQPQHF
TRBV7-6	.	TRBJ2-1	.	TGTGCCAGCAGCTCGCAAGCGAAGTCTGGCCATGAGCAGTTCTTC	CASSSQAKSGHEQFF
TRBV7-2	.	TRBJ2-5	.	TGTGCCAGCAGCTTAGGGGCCCTTAGCGTGAACCAAGAGACCCAGTACTTC	CASSLGALSVNQETQYF
TRBV5-6	.	TRBJ2-7	.	TGTGCCAGCAGCTTGGGACAAGACAGTTTGATCCCCTACGAGCAGTACTTC	CASSLGQDSLIPYEQYF
TRBV11-2	.	TRBJ2-2	few	TGTGCCATCCGGAGCTCGAACACCGGGGAGCTGTTTTTT	CAIRSSNTGELFF
TRBV4-2	.	TRBJ1-1	.	TGTGCCAGCAGCCAAGATATCCAGGTGAACACTGAAGCTTTCTTT	CASSQDIQVNTEAFF
TRBV15	.	TRBJ1-1	.	TGTGCCACCAGGCCCGGGGGAATGAACACTGAAGCTTTCTTT	CATRPGGMNTEAFF
TRBV7-9	.	TRBJ1-6	.	TGTGCCAGCGACAGGAATAATTCACCCCTCCACTTT	CASDRNNSPLHF
TRBV27	TRBD2	TRBJ2-5	.	TGTGCCAGCAGAACCGGGACTAGCGGGAAGAGGGAGCAGTACTTC	CASRTGTSGKREQYF
TRBV30	.	TRBJ2-5	.	TGTGCCTGGAGTCCGTTCACAGGCTACGGAGAGACCCAGTACTTC	CAWSPFTGYGETQYF
TRBV28	.	TRBJ2-3	.	TGTGCCAGCAGTTTCCTTAGCGGTACAGATACGCAGTATTTT	CASSFLSGTDTQYF
TRBV7-9	.	TRBJ1-2	few	TGTGCCAGCAGCCCCCTGACGACAGACCACTATGGCTACACCTTC	CASSPLTTDHYGYTF
TRBV6-5	.	TRBJ1-2	.	TGTGCCAGCAGTTACTCGAGCTCGTCCAACTATGGCTACACCTTC	CASSYSSSSNYGYTF
TRBV21-1	.	TRBJ2-1	.	TGTGCCAGCAGCAAAGCGCTTTCGCGGGGGGTTATCAATGAGCAGTTCTTC	CASSKALSRGVINEQFF
TRBV7-2	.	TRBJ1-3	.	TGTGCCAGCAGCTTAAATGGCGGACAGTTCTCTGGAAACACCATATATTTT	CASSLNGGQFSGNTIYF
TRBV2	TRBD1	TRBJ2-7	.	TGTGCCAGCAGTGACGACAGGGGCGAGCAGTACTTC	CASSDDRGEQYF
TRBV10-3	.	TRBJ2-5	.	TGTGCCATCAGTGGGACTGAAAAAGAGACCCAGTACTTC	CAISGTEKETQYF
TRBV15	TRBD1	TRBJ2-5	once	TGTGCCACCAGCAGGGACAGGACAGGGGCTGGAGAGACCCAGTACTTC	CATSRDRTGAGETQYF
TRBV27	TRBD1	TRBJ2-5	few	TGTGCCAGCAGTTCCGGGACAGGGGGGATAGAGACCCAGTACTTC	CASSSGTGGIETQYF
TRBV30	.	TRBJ1-2	.	TGTGCCTGGAGTGTACCGGGGTGGCCCTATGGCTACACCTTC	CAWSVPGWPYGYTF
TRBV7-7	TRBD2	TRBJ2-5	.	TGTGCTAGCAGCTTTTGGAGCGGGAGCGGTGAGACCCAGTACTTC	CASSFWSGSGETQYF
TRBV27	.	TRBJ1-2	few	TGTGCCAGCAGTTTCTTTGACAGCAATGGCTACACCTTC	CASSFFDSNGYTF
TRBV7-8	TRBD1	TRBJ2-3	.	TGTGCCAGCAGCTCGGGACAGGGGAGAACAGATACGCAGTATTTT	CASSSGQGRTDTQYF
TRBV6-6	.	TRBJ2-5	.	TGTGCCAGCAGTTACCTAGGACGGGGTCAAGAGACCCAGTACTTC	CASSYLGRGQETQYF
TRBV18	.	TRBJ1-4	.	TGTGCCAGCTCACTGGTCGGGACAAGTCTTGAAAAACTGTTTTTT	CASSLVGTSLEKLFF
TRBV5-1	TRBD2	TRBJ2-1	.	TGCGCCAGCAGCGAGGTGAGGGGCGGGAGGACAAACAATGAGCAGTTCTTC	CASSEVRGGRTNNEQFF
TRBV30	.	TRBJ1-1	.	TGTGCCTGGAGCGTCGACAGGTGGTCTGAAGCTTTCTTT	CAWSVDRWSEAFF